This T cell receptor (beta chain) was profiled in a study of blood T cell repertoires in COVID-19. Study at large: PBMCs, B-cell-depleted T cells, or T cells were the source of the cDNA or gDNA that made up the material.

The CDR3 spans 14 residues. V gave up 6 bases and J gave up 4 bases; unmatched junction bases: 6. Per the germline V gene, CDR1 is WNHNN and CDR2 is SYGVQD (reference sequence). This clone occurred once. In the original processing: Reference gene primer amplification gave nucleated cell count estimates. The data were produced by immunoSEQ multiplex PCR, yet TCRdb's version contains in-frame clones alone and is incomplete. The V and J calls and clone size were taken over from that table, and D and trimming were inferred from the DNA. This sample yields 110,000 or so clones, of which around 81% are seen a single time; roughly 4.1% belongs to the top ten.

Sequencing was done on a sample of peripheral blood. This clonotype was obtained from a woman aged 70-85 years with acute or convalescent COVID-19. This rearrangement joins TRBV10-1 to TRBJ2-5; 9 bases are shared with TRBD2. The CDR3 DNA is TGCGCCAGCAGCTCTGGGACTAGCATAGAGACCCAGTACTTC. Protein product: CASSSGTSIETQYF.